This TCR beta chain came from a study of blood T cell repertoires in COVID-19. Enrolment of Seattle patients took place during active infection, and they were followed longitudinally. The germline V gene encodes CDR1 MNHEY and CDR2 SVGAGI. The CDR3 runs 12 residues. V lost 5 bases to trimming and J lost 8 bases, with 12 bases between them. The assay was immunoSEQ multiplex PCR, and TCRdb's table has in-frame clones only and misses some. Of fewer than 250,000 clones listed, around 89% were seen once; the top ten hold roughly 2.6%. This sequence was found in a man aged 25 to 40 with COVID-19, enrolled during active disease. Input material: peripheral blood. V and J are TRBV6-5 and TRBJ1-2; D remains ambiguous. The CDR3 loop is CASSTRAQGYTF. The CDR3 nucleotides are TGTGCCAGCAGTACTAGGGCGCAGGGCTACACCTTC.